The clone carrying this T cell receptor delta chain was found a few times. This DNA translates differently at residue 8 from the TCRdb protein, which is that of a much larger clone; a read error is likely, and the protein shown is the DNA's own translation. TCRdb reanalyzed the multiplex PCR reads using CATT. The table shows around 89,000 delta-chain clones, with over 1.1% occurring only once. With V trimmed by 1 base and J by 3 bases, 7 bases remained unmatched. The CDR3 is 15 amino acids. From germline, CDR1 is GEAIGNYY and CDR2 EKD. This record belongs to a study of γδ T cells in repeated Plasmodium falciparum infection. Bulk repertoires came from Vgamma9/Vdelta2+ or Vdelta2-negative gammadelta T cells flow-sorted from PBMC.

The clonotype originates from a pool of human donors (malaria-infected and uninfected, not separated). Sequenced sample: gamma-delta T cells from blood. The rearrangement joins TRDV2 to TRDJ1, with 7 bases identical to TRDD3. The J gene, missing from TCRdb, was assigned here through DNA to germline matching. CDR3 DNA: TGTGCCTGTGACACACTGGGGAATATAGCCGATAAACTCATCTTT. It yields the protein CACDTLGNIADKLIF.